Listed here is a single T cell receptor (beta chain). Which antigen it targets is not known. One base away there is no much larger clone; base qualities are not given. The cohort consisted of 666 healthy bone marrow donors. Cohort members were all nominally healthy when sampled, although unrecorded immune exposures were likely present. The donor tested CMV seronegative and was one of the 352 seronegative cohort members. Every donor gave a peripheral blood sample, and the peripheral blood mononuclear cells from that sample were used for TCR beta sequencing. The Qiagen DNeasy Blood Extraction Kit was used to extract genomic DNA from the blood cell samples. This record belongs to a study of cytomegalovirus exposure and HLA in healthy donors (dated 2017 in TCRdb). Concerning the study at large: An earlier analysis of roughly 500 of the donors reported 250 to 300 Gb of sequence data and about 120 million unique TCR beta sequences obtained from approximately 180 million T cells. To study patterns of TCR occurrence, a later analysis re-analyzed previously published TCR beta repertoires from 650 to 750 donors and added high-resolution HLA genotyping. Alongside the repertoire data, information on donor age, sex, ethnicity and CMV serostatus was compiled. Roughly 5 DR-DQ haplotypes were treated as single units for association and clustering because of strong linkage in the cohort. In a later genetic analysis, genome-wide SNP genotypes for about three fifths of the roughly 670 donors were used, and that subset was treated as a discovery cohort. Across about 370 genotyped donors of the cohort, an average of about 220,000 unique TCR beta nucleotide sequences per donor were sequenced, and roughly 20% of those sequences were non-productive. Besides the first cohort of hundreds of subjects, a separate validation cohort made up of around 120 different subjects was used. High-throughput TCR immunosequencing, statistical association of individual TCRs with disease status, and machine learning were combined to predict cytomegalovirus infection status. The number of typed donors differed by locus: about 620-640 for A, B, C, DRB1 and DQB1; 500 to 550 for DQA1; some 610 for DPA1; and around 490 for DPB1. In the later analysis, no new phenotypic data were used to find candidate immune exposures; instead, reliance was placed on TCR beta sequences and their occurrence across donors. An early release covering 500 to 750 HLA-typed donors comprised about 300 gigabases of sequencing data and around 80 million unique TCR sequences. An earlier analysis of 587 of the donors used high-throughput TCR beta sequencing to judge whether each TCR beta V gene segment behaved as functional or pseudogenic. The study profiled the T cell repertoires of around 700 subjects by immunosequencing and related them to cytomegalovirus serostatus. Every repertoire in the discovery cohort had been generated on one and the same sequencing platform. Class I and class II HLA loci were covered by the typing at four-digit resolution. The genetic ancestry cluster associated with self-reported Caucasian donors included 65% to 90% of the 398 genotyped donors. The study aimed to test whether signatures of past pathogen exposure could be identified by cataloging public T cell receptors. What the study reported, not specific to this receptor: The earlier analysis of some 540 of the donors excluded some 16 rarely observed V segments, including chromosome 9 orphons, because counts were too low. For the cohort, immune exposure information was limited to CMV serostatus. Across donors, most TCR sequences were observed very rarely, whereas some public TCRs were present in many individuals. A further reported finding was that TCR beta sequences accurately predicted the HLA-A and HLA-B alleles for most subjects in the first cohort. A later analysis associated about 17,000 TCR beta sequences with specific HLA alleles at a false discovery rate of 0.05. In a later genetic analysis, fewer N-insertions in productive TCRs were reported among donors in an Asian-associated ancestry cluster than the roughly 700-donor mean. The classifier was reported to diagnose cytomegalovirus status with high specificity and sensitivity in both the original cohort and the validation cohort. In a later analysis, most CMV-associated TCR beta chains were found to appear HLA-restricted, with HLA associations seemingly driven largely by CMV exposure. The study listed 150 to 200 TCR beta chains as associated with cytomegalovirus. A later genetic analysis associated a missense DCLRE1C variant with V-gene and J-gene trimming of TCR beta chains, and an independent cohort replicated the association. Compared with equally common non-associated chains, HLA-associated TCR beta chains in a later analysis were more clonally expanded and had lower generation probabilities. Correlated functional status among segregating V segments might be attributable to linkage disequilibrium, but an unknown experimental factor could not be ruled out. Only TCR beta chains were sequenced in this cohort, and the absence of alpha or paired-chain data limited detectable features. HLA typing was unavailable for some donors at each locus, so association tests used only the typed subset. In a later analysis, several top co-occurrence clusters were reported to appear linked to parvovirus B19, influenza, CMV and Epstein-Barr virus. Sequencing depth was assumed to be roughly uniform across donors in the presence/absence analyses, though that assumption may not hold. A group of highly shared sequence variants was considered likely to be a technical artifact of the sequencing pipeline. It was suggested by the authors that the approach could potentially be generalized to other disease states and immunological phenotypes. When HLA alleles, especially DR and DQ, strongly co-occurred, TCR associations were difficult to assign to individual alleles. In a later analysis, the rate of TCR association differed among HLA loci, with DRB1 alleles having the most associated TCRs and HLA-C alleles having the fewest. In vitro tests confirmed that a few of the cytomegalovirus-associated TCR beta chains recognize cytomegalovirus antigens. An earlier analysis of several hundred of the donors showed that most TCR beta V segments appeared in productive rearrangements either about 87% or about 30% of the time, which broadly matched IMGT annotations.

Libraries were built with the immunoSEQ multiplex PCR assay. The multiplex PCR relied on a mix of 60 forward primers for TCR Vbeta segments and 13 reverse primers for TCR Jbeta segments. The CDR3 region of rearranged TCR beta genes was amplified from genomic DNA with a multiplex PCR assay. The amplified TCR beta libraries were sequenced on the Illumina HiSeq System as 87-base-pair reads. The authors' analysis ran thus. Across the 670 or so repertoires, a later analysis counted roughly 84 million unique TCR beta chains, about 10 million of which were shared by at least two donors. A nearest-neighbor algorithm error-corrected the raw reads and collapsed the reads into unique sequences, merging closely related sequences to remove PCR and sequencing errors. Alignment of CDR3 sequences to IMGT reference sequences was used to assign V, D and J gene segments. For a sequence to be retained, at least a six-nucleotide match to both a V gene segment and a J gene segment was required. Rearrangements were called productive when the CDR3 lacked stop codons and stayed in frame with V and J; all others were non-productive. Following IMGT convention, CDR3 was defined as the stretch from the second conserved V-encoded cysteine to the conserved J-encoded phenylalanine. Sequences without an unambiguous match to a single V gene segment were excluded from the earlier analysis of several hundred of the donors. An earlier analysis of under 750 of the donors called V segments functional above 56.7% productive rearrangements and segregating when the between-donor standard deviation exceeded 5%. A statistical classification framework was built for diagnosing cytomegalovirus status from the catalog of TCR beta chain sequences. A later analysis assigned V and J genes by comparing TCR nucleotide sequences with IMGT/GENE-DB human TR gene sequences. A later analysis assigned CDR3 sequences and most-parsimonious VDJ recombination scenarios with the TCRdist pipeline. In a later analysis, each TCR beta chain was defined by its CDR3 amino acid sequence together with its V-gene family, and reads lacking a unique V-gene family were excluded. A later analysis removed nearly 600 highly shared, low-generation-probability nucleotide sequences to deal with suspected cross-contamination and a sequencing artifact. For each public chain, a later analysis derived a clonal expansion index from normalized ranks of inferred template counts within each repertoire. In a later analysis, generation probabilities were computed with a VDJ recombination model fitted to out-of-frame rearrangements, and the resulting probabilities were checked against IGoR. A later analysis scored TCR-TCR, TCR-HLA and TCR-CMV co-occurrence with hypergeometric tests, applying a repertoire-size bias correction to TCR pairs. False discovery rates were estimated in a later analysis by permuting HLA or CMV assignments 20 times. In a later analysis, co-occurring TCRs were grouped using DBSCAN, with TCRdist sequence similarity added in when clustering inside HLA-allele-positive subsets. For co-occurrence clustering, repertoires with fewer than 30,000 or more than 120,000 public chains were excluded, along with a handful of repertoires with anomalous nucleotide sharing. TCRdb obtained this table from immuneACCESS and retained in-frame rearrangements with V and J assigned. These tables miss some clones; where compared with another copy, unresolved V genes account for less than half of the shortfall, and the remainder is unexplained. V and J calls plus clone size are reproduced from that table; the DNA served to infer D and trimming. The sample table shows around 52,000 clones, and about 80% are seen once. About 1.5% of the sample belongs to the ten largest clones.

The sample taken for sequencing was PBMCs. The receptor was derived from a man aged 40-55 years in good health and CMV-seronegative.

The sequenced DNA is TGCGCCAGCAGCAGGGGGTCAGGGGGCCAAGAGACCCAGTACTTC. It translates to CASSRGSGGQETQYF. This receptor chain uses TRBV5-1 and TRBJ2-5, with TRBD1 identical over 7 junction bases. V is cut back by 4 bases and J by 1 base, with 7 bases in the junction unmatched. In the germline V gene, CDR1 corresponds to SGHRS and CDR2 to YFSETQ. Spanning cysteine to phenylalanine, the CDR3 consists of 15 amino acids. Only the CDR3 region is kept as DNA, spanning 45 bases read in frame from base 1.